Below, one TCR beta chain is given with its context. Its target is not known. The data are from a study of shared clonotypes between healthy human individuals. General observations from the study: Sharing across four donors was highest in naive CD4 (around 5%) and lowest in memory CD8 (approximately 0.4%). The study's rarefaction showed incomplete sorted-subset sequencing despite large depth. Deeper or shallower sequencing was expected to change how clonotypes are shared among donors.

The V end was cut by 5 bases, the J end by 6 bases, with 15 bases between. This CDR3 has 14 residues. Germline CDR1 is SGHAT and CDR2 is FQNNGV. Sequenced by immunoSEQ multiplex PCR; TCRdb stores in-frame clones only, minus some. The data show some 1.5 million clones, 96% seen once. The sample was naive CD4+ T cells sorted from blood. Subset given: CD45RA+ positively selected. V usage is TRBV11-2 and J usage is TRBJ2-3, with D possibly matching TRBD2 (5 bases). This clonotype was sampled from a young man in good health. CDR3 nucleotide sequence: TGTGCCAGCAGCGCCGTCGGCGGGCTGGATACGCAGTATTTT. It encodes CASSAVGGLDTQYF.